A single sample is the source of the 22 T cell receptor beta chains below, sequenced in a study of blood T cell repertoires in COVID-19. Profiled with immunoSEQ multiplex PCR; TCRdb holds only in-frame clones, not every one. The sample has 470,000 or so clones, roughly 85% seen once; the top ten hold about 3%. The sample taken for sequencing was peripheral blood. All receptors derive from a human donor in a cohort sampled during active COVID-19.

The chain employs TRBV19 and TRBJ2-5; D possibly corresponds to TRBD1 (8 bases). CDR3 size: 18 residues. The V gene's germline CDR1 is LNHDA and CDR2 SQIVND (reference sequence). Trimming pared 1 base from V and 5 bases from J, leaving 23 bases between. CDR3 sequence reads: CASSIAHQGAGVEETQYF. The DNA of the CDR3 is TGTGCCAGTAGTATAGCCCACCAGGGGGCGGGAGTGGAGGAGACCCAGTACTTC.

The chain joins TRBV28 to TRBJ1-2; D is perhaps TRBD1 (5 bases). V was pared by 3 bases and J by 4 bases, with 9 bases between. Germline CDR1 is MDHEN and CDR2 is SYDVKM. This CDR3 is built from 13 residues. The CDR3 coding sequence is TGTGCCAGCAGTTTCGGACAACGCTATGGCTACACCTTC. Protein product: CASSFGQRYGYTF.

Written as DNA, the CDR3 is TGCGCCAGCAGCCAAGTCCTTTCGAGCTCCTACGAGCAGTACTTC. Translating gives CASSQVLSSSYEQYF. The V gene is TRBV4-1, the J gene TRBJ2-7; no clear D. The CDR3 contains 15 residues. The V end was cut by 1 base, the J end by 0 bases, with 10 bases between. Germline CDR1 is MGHRA and CDR2 is YSYEKL.

The CDR3 reads CASSGRASSTDTQYF. The CDR3 DNA reads as TGTGCCAGTAGTGGCAGGGCTTCTAGCACAGATACGCAGTATTTT. The J gene is TRBJ2-3, the V gene TRBV19, with D perhaps matching TRBD1 (5 bases). V was cut by 5 bases and J by 0 bases, with 12 bases left in between. The CDR3 is made up of 15 amino acids. The germline gives CDR1 LNHDA, CDR2 SQIVND (reference sequence).

This chain joins TRBV27 and TRBJ2-3; unclear D gene. V gave up 6 bases and J gave up 4 bases, with 8 bases separating them. The CDR3 extends over 12 amino acids. CDR1 is MNHEY and CDR2 is SMNVEV in the germline V gene (reference sequence). In nucleotides, the CDR3 is TGTGCCAGCAGCCTTTCCGCAGATACGCAGTATTTT. Protein product: CASSLSADTQYF.

The chain employs TRBV5-6 and TRBJ2-5; 9 positions match TRBD1. The CDR3 length is 17 residues. V lost 0 bases to trimming and J lost 4 bases; unmatched junction nucleotides: 10. Germline V lookup: CDR1 SGHDT, CDR2 YYEEEE. The DNA for the CDR3 is TGTGCCAGCAGCTTGGGAGTGGGACAGGGAATTGGAGAGACCCAGTACTTC. Its protein product is CASSLGVGQGIGETQYF. Full variable domain (remainder filled in from reference TRBV5-6 and TRBJ2-5): DAGVTQSPTHLIKTRGQQVTLRCSPKSGHDTVSWYQQALGQGPQFIFQYYEEEERQRGNFPDRFSGHQFPNYSSELNVNALLLGDSALYLCASSLGVGQGIGETQYFGPGTRLLVL.

This chain links TRBV7-9 with TRBJ2-5; D call uncertain. Trimming took 5 bases from V and 5 from J, leaving 9 bases between them. This CDR3 contains 12 residues. Germline CDR1 SEHNR, CDR2 FQNEAQ (reference sequence). Written as DNA, the CDR3 is TGTGCCAGCAGCACGACCGGGGAGACCCAGTACTTC. Its protein product is CASSTTGETQYF.

The sample holds one count of this clone. The rearrangement joins TRBV7-8 to TRBJ2-7, with TRBD1 matching over 7 bases. The length of the CDR3 is 14 residues. The V segment lost 5 bases and the J segment 6 bases; nucleotides outside the gene matches: 10. Per the germline V gene, CDR1 is SGHVS and CDR2 is FQNEAQ. The DNA for the CDR3 is TGTGCCAGCAGCCCGGGACAGTCGAGGGGCGAGCAGTACTTC. Translating it yields CASSPGQSRGEQYF.

This chain uses TRBV7-6 with TRBJ1-1; possibly TRBD1 for D (5 bases). Per the germline V gene, CDR1 is SGHVS and CDR2 is FNYEAQ. The CDR3 contains 15 residues. Trimming left V 5 bases short and J 1 base short, with 14 bases between. The CDR3 here is CASSLTPQGNTEAFF. In DNA, the CDR3 is TGTGCCAGCAGCCTAACCCCCCAGGGGAACACTGAAGCTTTCTTT.

The V and J genes are TRBV28 and TRBJ2-3, with 9 bases lining up with TRBD2. From germline, CDR1 is MDHEN and CDR2 SYDVKM. The V gene end was trimmed by 6 bases and the J gene end by 6 bases; junction bases not matched to a gene: 19. This CDR3 has 18 residues. The CDR3 DNA sequence: TGTGCCAGCAGCCCAGACCGACGGCGGGAGGGCCAAGGGGATACGCAGTATTTT. This gives the protein CASSPDRRREGQGDTQYF.

The V and J genes are TRBV18 and TRBJ1-5; D remains ambiguous. This CDR3 spans 15 amino acids. Germline CDR1 is KGHSH and CDR2 is LQKENI. Trimming stripped 3 bases from V and 1 base from J, with 10 bases between. The CDR3: CASSPGRTSNQPQHF. The CDR3 bases are TGTGCCAGCTCACCGGGGAGAACCAGCAATCAGCCCCAGCATTTT.

The rearrangement joins TRBV28 to TRBJ1-3; D not resolved. The CDR3 runs 15 residues. The germline V gene encodes CDR1 MDHEN and CDR2 SYDVKM. V gave up 3 bases and J gave up 5 bases, with 14 bases separating them. The CDR3 reads CASSFVHRGRNTIYF. The CDR3 DNA is TGTGCCAGCAGTTTCGTCCATCGGGGTAGAAACACCATATATTTT.

The chain has TRBV30 and TRBJ2-2; tentative D call: TRBD2 (5 bases). CDR3 size: 14 residues. The V and J ends lost 0 bases and 5 bases respectively, with 10 bases between them. In germline, CDR1 is GTSNPN, CDR2 SVGIG (reference sequence). DNA for the CDR3: TGTGCCTGGAGTGTACGTCGAGGGACCGGGGAGCTGTTTTTT. As protein: CAWSVRRGTGELFF.

V usage is TRBV6-1 and J usage is TRBJ1-2; D is ambiguous. CDR1 and CDR2 from the germline V gene are MNHNS and SASEGT. The V gene lost 0 bases and the J gene lost 6 bases, with 8 bases spanning the gap. This CDR3 comprises 13 residues. The CDR3 sequence: CASSEATEDGYTF. The CDR3 DNA follows: TGTGCCAGCAGTGAAGCGACGGAGGATGGCTACACCTTC.

This clone has more than one count but fewer than ten. The chain employs TRBV15 and TRBJ2-5; 8 bases are a match to TRBD2. There are 17 residues in the CDR3. With V trimmed by 2 bases and J by 6 bases, 14 bases remained unmatched. CDR1 is LNHNV and CDR2 is YYDKDF in the germline V gene (reference sequence). CDR3 residues: CATSRRDKNGRVQTQYF. In DNA form, the CDR3 reads TGTGCCACCAGCAGAAGAGATAAAAACGGGAGGGTCCAGACCCAGTACTTC. The variable domain in full, completed from reference TRBV15 and TRBJ2-5, reads DAMVIQNPRYQVTQFGKPVTLSCSQTLNHNVMYWYQQKSSQAPKLLFHYYDKDFNNEADTPDNFQSRRPNTSFCFLDIRSPGLGDTAMYLCATSRRDKNGRVQTQYFGPGTRLLVL.

This clone has a handful of counts. V and J are TRBV18 and TRBJ2-7, with 9 nucleotides matching TRBD1. This CDR3 is built from 16 residues. J gave up 2 bases and V 2 bases, and 7 bases lay outside the gene matches. Germline lookup yields CDR1 KGHSH and CDR2 LQKENI. The CDR3 loop reads CASSPGGQGTPYEQYF. The CDR3, as DNA: TGTGCCAGCTCACCAGGTGGACAGGGGACGCCCTACGAGCAGTACTTC.

In DNA form, the CDR3 reads TGTGCCAGCTCACCAGGATCGCAGGTCACTGAAGCTTTCTTT. Translated, it gives CASSPGSQVTEAFF. This chain connects TRBV18 to TRBJ1-1; the D is unclear. The length of the CDR3 is 14 residues. Germline CDR1 and CDR2: KGHSH and LQKENI. Between the trimmed V and J ends, which lost 2 bases and 4 bases, there was a span of 11 bases.

Details on this clone: At the DNA level, this CDR3 is encoded by other sequences in the same sample as well. J is TRBJ2-5 and V is TRBV28; 11 bases align to TRBD2. The V segment lost 3 bases and the J segment 5 bases; nucleotides outside the gene matches: 2. Germline-derived CDR1 and CDR2 are MDHEN and SYDVKM. This CDR3 is 14 amino acids long. CDR3: CASSLLAGGETQYF. The CDR3 coding sequence is TGTGCCAGCAGTTTGCTAGCGGGAGGTGAGACCCAGTACTTC.

In this sample, this clone turned up once. V usage is TRBV29-1 and J usage is TRBJ2-3; 9 bases line up with TRBD2. Per the germline V gene, CDR1 is SQVTM and CDR2 is ANQGSEA. This CDR3 has 14 amino acids. V was pared by 1 base and J by 4 bases, with 3 bases of the junction left unmatched. The CDR3 reads CSVEAAGGPDTQYF. The CDR3 region has the DNA TGCAGCGTTGAAGCAGCGGGAGGCCCAGATACGCAGTATTTT.

The CDR3 DNA reads TGTGCCAGTAGTATCCGACCACAGAACACCTACGAGCAGTACTTC. This translates into CASSIRPQNTYEQYF. This rearrangement joins TRBV19 to TRBJ2-7; D gene unclear. This CDR3 has 15 residues. The V gene lost 3 bases and the J gene lost 2 bases, with 14 bases spanning the gap. Germline-derived CDR1 and CDR2 are LNHDA and SQIVND (reference sequence). The full variable domain, its missing parts supplied by reference TRBV19 and TRBJ2-7, is DGGITQSPKYLFRKEGQNVTLSCEQNLNHDAMYWYRQDPGQGLRLIYYSQIVNDFQKGDIAEGYSVSREKKESFPLTVTSAQKNPTAFYLCASSIRPQNTYEQYFGPGTRLTVT.

V usage is TRBV2 and J usage is TRBJ2-1, with D perhaps TRBD2 (5 bases). This CDR3 has 15 residues. CDR1 SNHLY and CDR2 FYNNEI come from the germline V gene. Trimming took off 7 bases at V and 2 bases at J, with 15 bases between the two ends. The DNA for the CDR3 is TGTGCCAGCAACATTTTAGCGCCTCCCTACAATGAGCAGTTCTTC. This codes for CASNILAPPYNEQFF. The full variable domain, rest sourced from reference TRBV2 and TRBJ2-1, is EPEVTQTPSHQVTQMGQEVILRCVPISNHLYFYWYRQILGQKVEFLVSFYNNEISEKSEIFDDQFSVERPDGSNFTLKIRSTKLEDSAMYFCASNILAPPYNEQFFGPGTRLTVL.

The V and J genes are TRBV13 and TRBJ2-5; 8 bases align to TRBD2. V trimming: 0 bases; J trimming: 7 bases; junction bases outside the gene matches: 10. CDR1 and CDR2 (germline): PRHDT, FYEKMQ (reference sequence). CDR3 size: 16 residues. This CDR3 is CASSLGLGTSLWTQYF. The CDR3 DNA is TGTGCCAGCAGCTTAGGTCTTGGGACTAGTTTATGGACCCAGTACTTC.